Listed here is a single T cell receptor beta chain. No antigen is known for it. CD45RO-negative cells were positively selected for CCR7, leaving out terminally differentiated effector memory CD45RA+ cells. The data originate from a study of shared clonotypes between healthy human individuals. Turning to the study itself: CD8 memory received one plate per donor, CD8 naive two, CD4 memory three and CD4 naive three. Study observations and caveats: A reduction in generation probabilities was seen for non-shared clonotypes relative to those shared by all four donors.

Germline V CDR1 and CDR2: SGHVS, FNYEAQ. Germline trimming cut 5 bases from V and 6 bases from J; bases unmatched to any gene: 5. The CDR3 totals 14 residues. Running of the assay took place at deep level. Produced via immunoSEQ multiplex PCR; TCRdb's table is partial and in-frame only. The table has about 680,000 clones, about 90% seen once. This sequence originates from a man younger than 40 in good health. The V call is TRBV7-6, the J call TRBJ2-1, with 9 bases fitting TRBD2. Sequencing was done on a sample of naive CD8+ T cells sorted from blood. This CDR3 reads CASSRTSVPNEQFF. The CDR3 DNA is TGTGCCAGCAGCCGGACTAGCGTTCCCAATGAGCAGTTCTTC. Drawing the rest from reference TRBV7-6 and TRBJ2-1, the complete variable domain is GAGVSQSPRYKVTKRGQDVALRCDPISGHVSLYWYRQALGQGPEFLTYFNYEAQQDKSGLPNDRFSAERPEGSISTLTIQRTEQRDSAMYRCASSRTSVPNEQFFGPGTRLTVL.